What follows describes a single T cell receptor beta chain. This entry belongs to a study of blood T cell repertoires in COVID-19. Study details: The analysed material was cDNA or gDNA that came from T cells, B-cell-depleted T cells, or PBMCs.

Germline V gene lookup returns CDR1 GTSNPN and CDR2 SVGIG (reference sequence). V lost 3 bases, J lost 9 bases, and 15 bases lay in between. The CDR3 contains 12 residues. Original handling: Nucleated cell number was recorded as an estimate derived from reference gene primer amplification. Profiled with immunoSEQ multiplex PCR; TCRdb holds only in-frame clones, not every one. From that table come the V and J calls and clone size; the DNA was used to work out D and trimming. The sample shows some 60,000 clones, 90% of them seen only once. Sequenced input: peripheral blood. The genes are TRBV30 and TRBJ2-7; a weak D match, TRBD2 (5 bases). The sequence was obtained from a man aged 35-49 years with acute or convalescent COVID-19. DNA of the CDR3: TGTGCCTGGAGGACGGCTCGAGAGGGGCAGTACTTC. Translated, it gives CAWRTAREGQYF.